Reported below is one T cell receptor beta chain. The sample is drawn from a study of blood T cell repertoires in COVID-19. The protocol was immunoSEQ multiplex PCR, while the TCRdb copy is restricted to in-frame clones and leaves out a portion. Here the sample spans just over 250,000 clones, approximately 88% being singletons. The CDR3 has 15 residues. Germline loops: CDR1 SGHRS, CDR2 YFSETQ. With 4 bases clipped from V and 4 bases from J, the junction kept 6 bases outside the gene matches. This clonotype originated in a woman aged 65 to 85 with COVID-19, enrolled during active disease. The sample taken for sequencing was peripheral blood. The V gene is TRBV5-1, the J gene TRBJ2-1; 9 bases fit TRBD2. CDR3 protein: CASSLSGSRYNEQFF. CDR3 nucleotide sequence: TGCGCCAGCAGCCTTAGCGGGAGTAGGTACAATGAGCAGTTCTTC.